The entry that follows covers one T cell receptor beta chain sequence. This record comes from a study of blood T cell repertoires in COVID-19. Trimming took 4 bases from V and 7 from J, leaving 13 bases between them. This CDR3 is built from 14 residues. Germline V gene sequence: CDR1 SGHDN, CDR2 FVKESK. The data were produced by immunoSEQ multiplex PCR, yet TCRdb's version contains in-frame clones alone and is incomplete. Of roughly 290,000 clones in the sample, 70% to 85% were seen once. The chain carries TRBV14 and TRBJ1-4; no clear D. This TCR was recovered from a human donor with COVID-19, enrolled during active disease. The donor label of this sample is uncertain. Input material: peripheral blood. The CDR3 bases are TGTGCCAGCAGCCGACCCGGGGAGCTTGAAAAACTGTTTTTT. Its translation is CASSRPGELEKLFF.